The next 17 T cell receptor beta chains were all read from a single sample in a study of Graves' ophthalmopathy and Graves' hyperthyroidism. Investigators amplified TCR beta CDR3 regions from RNA transcripts. An initial RT-PCR round employing HTBI primers preceded a second-round multiplex PCR. From the multiplex PCR reads, TCRdb called clonotypes with MiXCR, one entry per CDR3 protein. The sample lists roughly 400,000 distinct CDR3 sequences; about 16% were seen once. Sequenced: peripheral blood. All receptors come from a woman younger than 30 with stable Graves' hyperthyroidism.

The chain has TRBV24-1 and TRBJ1-1; D gene ambiguous. Germline lookup yields CDR1 KGHDR and CDR2 SFDVKD. The CDR3 runs to 12 residues. V lost 12 bases to trimming and J lost 1 base, with 11 bases between them. In DNA form, the CDR3 reads TGTGCCGCCTCCAGAGGGAACACTGAAGCTTTCTTT. This translates into CAASRGNTEAFF.

Ten or more counts support this clonotype. The genes are TRBV2 and TRBJ1-6; 10 bases map to TRBD1. Germline V CDR1 and CDR2: SNHLY, FYNNEI. This CDR3 has 17 amino acids. Trimming at V came to 11 bases and at J to 6 bases, leaving 16 bases not matched to a gene. The CDR3 loop is CACRDRGGLGLNSPLHF. CDR3 sequence (DNA): TGTGCCTGCCGGGACAGGGGAGGATTGGGTCTTAATTCACCCCTCCACTTT.

At least ten counts were recorded for this clonotype. V usage is TRBV11-1 and J usage is TRBJ2-5, with a tentative D call TRBD2 (5 bases). The V and J ends lost 7 bases and 1 base respectively, with 13 bases between them. This CDR3 contains 14 residues. Germline V gives CDR1 SGHAT, CDR2 FQDESV (reference sequence). As DNA, the CDR3 is TGTGCCAGCATCCCGGTGCGGGCCCAAGAGACCCAGTACTTC. It specifies CASIPVRAQETQYF.

This clonotype was counted many times. The chain carries TRBV12-3 or TRBV12-4 and TRBJ1-2, with D uncertain. V lost 3 bases and J lost 3, with 11 bases in between. This CDR3 region has 14 residues. The CDR3 sequence is CASSLRATYYGYTF. CDR3 nucleotides: TGTGCCAGCAGTTTGAGGGCCACTTACTATGGCTACACCTTC.

This clonotype was counted ten times or more. The rearrangement uses TRBV12-3 or TRBV12-4 and TRBJ1-1, with D possibly matching TRBD1 (5 bases). CDR3 length equals 11 residues. Trimming removed 6 bases at V and 11 bases at J, with 13 bases between. CDR3 residues: CASSQGAGAFF. CDR3 DNA: TGTGCCAGCAGCCAAGGAGCAGGGGCTTTCTTT.

J is TRBJ2-5 and V is TRBV12-3 or TRBV12-4; 7 bases line up with TRBD2. V dropped 2 bases and J dropped 5; count of bases not matched to a gene: 5. The CDR3 sequence is 14 residues long. CDR3 sequence (DNA): TGTGCCAGCAGTTTATCGGCCGGGAGGGAGACCCAGTACTTC. It specifies CASSLSAGRETQYF.

The chain links TRBV7-9 to TRBJ2-7; TRBD2 matches 15 bases. This CDR3 is 15 amino acids long. Germline values: CDR1 SEHNR, CDR2 FQNEAQ (reference sequence). Trimming removed 6 bases from V and 6 bases from J; junction bases left unmatched: 6. CDR3 loop: CASRPPGLAGGEQYF. CDR3 nucleotides: TGTGCCAGCAGGCCGCCGGGACTAGCGGGAGGCGAGCAGTACTTC.

About this clonotype: Just one base apart from a much larger clone, this may be a read error. In DNA form, the CDR3 reads TGTGCCAGCAGCCAACAGATTAACTGTGGCTACACCTTC. This translates into CASSQQINCGYTF. The chain uses TRBV7-9 and TRBJ1-2; D unclear. The CDR3 is 13 amino acids. Per germline, CDR1 SEHNR and CDR2 FQNEAQ (reference sequence). Variable domain in full (rest from reference TRBV7-9 and TRBJ1-2): DTGVSQNPRHKITKRGQNVTFRCDPISEHNRLYWYRQTLGQGPEFLTYFQNEAQLEKSRLLSDRFSAERPKGSFSTLEIQRTEQGDSAMYLCASSQQINCGYTFGSGTRLTVV.

J is TRBJ1-1 and V is TRBV7-8; 10 nucleotides agree with TRBD1. V dropped 1 base and J dropped 2; count of bases not matched to a gene: 7. The germline V gene encodes CDR1 SGHVS and CDR2 FQNEAQ. The CDR3 contains 17 residues. The CDR3 nucleotides read TGTGCCAGCAGCTTAGGAGGACAGGGGGTAGGCAACACTGAAGCTTTCTTT. This gives the protein CASSLGGQGVGNTEAFF.

In its sample, this clonotype was seen many times. The chain carries TRBV11-2 and TRBJ1-1, with 8 positions matching TRBD1. This CDR3 region has 15 residues. V lost 7 bases to trimming and J lost 1 base; unmatched junction nucleotides: 8. Germline V gives CDR1 SGHAT, CDR2 FQNNGV. CDR3 in DNA: TGTGCCAGCATGAGGAGGACAGGGAGGAACACTGAAGCTTTCTTT. Its translation is CASMRRTGRNTEAFF. The variable domain in full, with the rest retrieved from reference TRBV11-2 and TRBJ1-1, is EAGVAQSPRYKIIEKRQSVAFWCNPISGHATLYWYQQILGQGPKLLIQFQNNGVVDDSQLPKDRFSAERLKGVDSTLKIQPAKLEDSAVYLCASMRRTGRNTEAFFGQGTRLTVV.

This clonotype was detected ten times or more. The DNA for the CDR3 is TGTGCCAGCTCGCCCCGGGACAGAAACACTGAAGCTTTCTTT. Translation gives CASSPRDRNTEAFF. The J gene is TRBJ1-1, the V gene TRBV18, with 7 bases aligning to TRBD1. The CDR3 loop spans 14 amino acids. The trim removed 6 bases at V and 2 bases at J, leaving 6 bases unmatched. Per the germline V gene, CDR1 is KGHSH and CDR2 is LQKENI.

J is TRBJ1-1 and V is TRBV6-5, with a weak D call TRBD1 (6 bases). Germline assignment: CDR1 MNHEY and CDR2 SVGAGI. The CDR3 runs 14 residues. Trimming took off 5 bases at V and 4 bases at J, with 14 bases between the two ends. The CDR3 nucleotides read TGTGCCAGCAGTACTGCAGGGGTTTTCACTGAAGCTTTCTTT. It is translated as CASSTAGVFTEAFF.

This clonotype was observed a handful of times. The chain is built from TRBV19 and TRBJ2-7; D may be TRBD2 (6 bases). The CDR3 loop spans 14 amino acids. From germline, CDR1 is LNHDA and CDR2 SQIVND (reference sequence). Trimming left V 4 bases short and J 2 bases short, with 12 bases between. Here the CDR3 reads CASSTGTSPYEQYF. The DNA of the CDR3 is TGTGCCAGTAGTACCGGGACTTCTCCCTACGAGCAGTACTTC.

In this sample, this clonotype turned up a few times. The chain joins TRBV20-1 to TRBJ1-5, with 9 bases lining up with TRBD1. Germline V gives CDR1 DFQATT, CDR2 SNEGSKA (reference sequence). CDR3 length: 15 residues. V gave up 5 bases and J gave up 5 bases; unmatched junction bases: 10. CDR3 protein: CSARVGQGTHQPQHF. The DNA of the CDR3 is TGCAGTGCTCGAGTGGGACAGGGAACTCATCAGCCCCAGCATTTT.

The V and J genes are TRBV6-2 or TRBV6-3 and TRBJ1-6, with a weak D call TRBD1 (5 bases). This CDR3 has 15 amino acids. Germline-derived CDR1 and CDR2 are MNHEY and SVGEGT. V dropped 0 bases and J dropped 11 bases, with 14 bases sitting between them. CDR3 nucleotides: TGTGCCAGCAGTTACTCGGTCCAGGGTAACCCACCCCTCCACTTT. Amino acids: CASSYSVQGNPPLHF.

This clonotype was picked up a small number of times. For the CDR3, the DNA is TGTGCCAGCAGCTTTAACGGGGGGGCCGGGGAGCTGTTTTTT. Translation: CASSFNGGAGELFF. The gene calls are TRBV11-3 and TRBJ2-2; TRBD2 matches at 8 bases. Per the germline V gene, CDR1 is SGHNT and CDR2 is YENEEA. This CDR3 region has 14 residues. With V trimmed by 3 bases and J by 6 bases, 3 bases remained unmatched. Filled out from reference TRBV11-3 and TRBJ2-2, the complete variable domain reads EAGVVQSPRYKIIEKKQPVAFWCNPISGHNTLYWYLQNLGQGPELLIRYENEEAVDDSQLPKDRFSAERLKGVDSTLKIQPAELGDSAVYLCASSFNGGAGELFFGEGSRLTVL.

This clonotype was found a few times. The rearrangement uses TRBV4-2 and TRBJ1-2; 8 nucleotides agree with TRBD1. J lost 2 bases, V lost 3 bases, and 14 bases had no gene match. Germline V gene lookup returns CDR1 LGHNA and CDR2 YNFKEQ. This CDR3 is built from 18 residues. Written as DNA, the CDR3 is TGTGCCAGCAGCCACGCACCGGGACAGGTTATCTCCAACTATGGCTACACCTTC. Amino acids: CASSHAPGQVISNYGYTF.